One and the same sample provided the 10 T cell receptor beta chains below, sequenced in a study of T cell changes during pregnancy in multiple sclerosis. Generated by immunoSEQ multiplex PCR, the TCRdb table keeps only in-frame clones and is missing some. The table lists about 40,000 clones, about 90% of them singletons. Source: CD4+ T cells from peripheral blood mononuclear cells, taken in the third trimester of pregnancy. Receptors were obtained from a female donor in good health, enrolled as a control in a pregnancy study.

The gene calls are TRBV9 and TRBJ1-3; D gene uncertain. V was shortened by 0 bases and J by 0 bases, with 4 bases between the two germline ends. There are 14 residues in the CDR3. CDR1 SGDLS and CDR2 YYNGEE come from the germline V gene. Here the CDR3 DNA reads TGTGCCAGCAGCGTAGACACCTCTGGAAACACCATATATTTT. Translated, it gives CASSVDTSGNTIYF.

This chain links TRBV29-1 with TRBJ2-5, with 8 bases aligning to TRBD2. CDR3 length equals 14 residues. V shed 4 bases and J 4 bases; nucleotides not matched to a gene: 8. Germline values: CDR1 SQVTM, CDR2 ANQGSEA. The CDR3 DNA is TGCAGCGTTGTGGGAGCGGGAGCTGGAGAGACCCAGTACTTC. It encodes CSVVGAGAGETQYF. Variable domain in full (rest from reference TRBV29-1 and TRBJ2-5): SAVISQKPSRDICQRGTSLTIQCQVDSQVTMMFWYRQQPGQSLTLIATANQGSEATYESGFVIDKFPISRPNLTFSTLTVSNMSPEDSSIYLCSVVGAGAGETQYFGPGTRLLVL.

This chain joins TRBV13 and TRBJ2-1, with a possible D match to TRBD2 (6 bases). The CDR3 is 16 residues long. V was cut by 4 bases and J by 0 bases, with 13 bases left in between. Looked up from germline, CDR1 is PRHDT and CDR2 is FYEKMQ (reference sequence). The DNA of the CDR3 is TGTGCCAGCAGCTCGACGGGGAGGAGCTCCTACAATGAGCAGTTCTTC. Translated, it gives CASSSTGRSSYNEQFF.

This sequence joins TRBV4-1 and TRBJ1-2; 10 bases align to TRBD1. Germline-derived CDR1 and CDR2 are MGHRA and YSYEKL. This CDR3 has 14 residues. After removal of 4 bases from V and 2 bases from J, the junction contained 1 base not matched to a gene. CDR3 nucleotide sequence: TGCGCCAGCAGCCCGGGACAGGGGAACTATGGCTACACCTTC. Amino acids: CASSPGQGNYGYTF.

The chain employs TRBV7-2 and TRBJ2-7; TRBD1 is a possible D gene (5 bases). The CDR3 runs 14 residues. Trimming pared 5 bases from V and 2 bases from J, leaving 13 bases between. Germline assignment: CDR1 SGHTA and CDR2 FQGNSA. The CDR3 protein is CASSPQGGAYEQYF. In DNA, the CDR3 is TGTGCCAGCAGCCCGCAGGGTGGGGCCTACGAGCAGTACTTC.

The genes are TRBV18 and TRBJ2-7, with a possible D match to TRBD2 (6 bases). The CDR3 has 15 amino acids. V lost 6 bases to trimming and J lost 2 bases, with 17 bases between them. Germline-derived CDR1 and CDR2 are KGHSH and LQKENI. CDR3: CASSAGQASPYEQYF. CDR3 nucleotide sequence: TGTGCCAGCTCCGCGGGGCAGGCCTCCCCCTACGAGCAGTACTTC.

The chain has TRBV30 and TRBJ2-7; 10 nucleotides agree with TRBD1. From germline, CDR1 is GTSNPN and CDR2 SVGIG (reference sequence). After removal of 1 base from V and 2 bases from J, the junction contained 2 bases not matched to a gene. The CDR3 is 14 residues long. In DNA, the CDR3 is TGTGCCTGGAGTGAGACAGGGGGCCCCTACGAGCAGTACTTC. It translates to CAWSETGGPYEQYF.

This clone is a singleton in its sample. This rearrangement joins TRBV2 to TRBJ1-4, with 8 nucleotides matching TRBD1. CDR3 size: 16 residues. Trimming at V came to 7 bases and at J to 4 bases, leaving 11 bases not matched to a gene. CDR1 is SNHLY, CDR2 FYNNEI, per germline. CDR3 in amino acids: CASTRPGTGSNEKLFF. The DNA of the CDR3 is TGTGCCAGCACCCGACCCGGGACAGGCAGTAATGAAAAACTGTTTTTT. The full variable domain, with the rest looked up from reference TRBV2 and TRBJ1-4, is EPEVTQTPSHQVTQMGQEVILRCVPISNHLYFYWYRQILGQKVEFLVSFYNNEISEKSEIFDDQFSVERPDGSNFTLKIRSTKLEDSAMYFCASTRPGTGSNEKLFFGSGTQLSVL.

The chain has TRBV2 and TRBJ2-5; tentative D call: TRBD1 (7 bases). CDR3 length: 14 residues. CDR1 SNHLY and CDR2 FYNNEI come from the germline V gene. V gave up 8 bases and J gave up 5 bases, with 18 bases separating them. CDR3 in DNA: TGTGCCAGCGTTGGGGCAGGGGGGTTCGAGACCCAGTACTTC. It codes for CASVGAGGFETQYF.

The rearrangement links TRBV11-2 to TRBJ2-7; 10 bases map to TRBD2. The CDR3 contains 15 residues. V lost 3 bases, J lost 0 bases, and 2 bases stayed unmatched. Germline CDR1 reads SGHAT; CDR2 reads FQNNGV. CDR3 nucleotide sequence: TGTGCCAGCAGCTTGACTAGCGGGCTCTCCTACGAGCAGTACTTC. This translates into CASSLTSGLSYEQYF.